These 2 T cell receptor beta chains came from one sample sequenced in a study of T cells after yellow fever vaccination. One entry per CDR3 protein, called by TCRdb with MiXCR from the 5' RACE reads. The sample holds some 200,000 distinct CDR3 sequences, roughly 9.6% seen once. The material was CD8+ T cells sorted from PBMCs, obtained 15 days after the yellow fever booster vaccination. Receptors were obtained from a man between 18 and 35 years old who received the YFV17D yellow fever vaccine.

This chain uses TRBV27 with TRBJ2-5; TRBD2 aligns across 9 bases. The length of the CDR3 is 20 residues. V trimming: 2 bases; J trimming: 2 bases; junction bases outside the gene matches: 18. Germline values: CDR1 MNHEY, CDR2 SMNVEV (reference sequence). CDR3 coding DNA: TGTGCCAGCAGTTTAGGTTTCGGGTCAGCGGGGGGCAACCCTCAAGAGACCCAGTACTTC. Translating it yields CASSLGFGSAGGNPQETQYF.

The chain links TRBV4-3 to TRBJ2-7; the D call may be TRBD1 or TRBD2 (5 bases each). V lost 2 bases and J 2 bases, leaving 10 bases between the germline ends. The V gene's germline CDR1 is LGHNA and CDR2 YSLEER. This CDR3 has 14 residues. The CDR3 loop reads CASSQHRGPYEQYF. CDR3 coding DNA: TGCGCCAGCAGCCAACACCGGGGCCCCTACGAGCAGTACTTC.